The next 20 T cell receptor beta chains were all read from a single sample in a study of blood T cell repertoires in COVID-19. Assay used: immunoSEQ multiplex PCR; TCRdb lists only in-frame clones, some missing. The table lists 55,000 to 80,000 clones, 80% to 90% of them singletons. The source material was peripheral blood. The origin of the receptors is a man aged 45-65 years with active COVID-19.

CDR3 DNA sequence: TGTGCCAGCAGCAGGCTAGCTTCGGTCACCGGGGAGCTGTTTTTT. The encoded protein is CASSRLASVTGELFF. The chain combines TRBV9 with TRBJ2-2; D might be TRBD2 (5 bases). CDR1 is SGDLS, CDR2 YYNGEE, per germline. The CDR3 consists of 15 residues. V was cut by 4 bases and J by 4 bases, with 14 bases left in between.

V is TRBV10-2 and J is TRBJ1-1; D might be TRBD1 (6 bases). This CDR3 is built from 13 residues. V lost 4 bases and J 4 bases, leaving 10 bases between the germline ends. Germline values: CDR1 WSHSY, CDR2 SAAADI. CDR3 in amino acids: CASSVRGGTEAFF. The CDR3, as DNA: TGCGCCAGCAGTGTTAGAGGGGGCACTGAAGCTTTCTTT.

In this sample, this clone turned up many times. This chain joins TRBV6-5 and TRBJ2-7; 9 positions match TRBD2. V gave up 4 bases and J gave up 4 bases; unmatched junction bases: 5. In germline, CDR1 is MNHEY, CDR2 SVGAGI. The CDR3 length is 14 residues. The CDR3 protein is CASSFLAGDYEQYF. For the CDR3, the DNA is TGTGCCAGCAGTTTTTTAGCGGGAGATTACGAGCAGTACTTC.

The rearrangement joins TRBV6-5 to TRBJ2-5, with 9 bases fitting TRBD1. The trim removed 6 bases at V and 5 bases at J, leaving 4 bases unmatched. CDR1 and CDR2 from the germline V gene are MNHEY and SVGAGI. The CDR3 spans 13 residues. In nucleotides, the CDR3 is TGTGCCAGCAGACGACAGGGGGAGGAGACCCAGTACTTC. This gives the protein CASRRQGEETQYF.

The chain links TRBV5-1 to TRBJ1-4; the match to TRBD1 covers 8 bases. Trimming took 4 bases from V and 7 from J; bases not matched to a gene: 18. The CDR3 length is 18 residues. CDR1 and CDR2 (germline): SGHRS, YFSETQ. CDR3 DNA sequence: TGCGCCAGCAGCCCCTACCGGGACAGGTTCTTCAAGGGTGAAAAACTGTTTTTT. Amino acid sequence: CASSPYRDRFFKGEKLFF. Supplemented by reference TRBV5-1 and TRBJ1-4, the full variable domain reads KAGVTQTPRYLIKTRGQQVTLSCSPISGHRSVSWYQQTPGQGLQFLFEYFSETQRNKGNFPGRFSGRQFSNSRSEMNVSTLELGDSALYLCASSPYRDRFFKGEKLFFGSGTQLSVL.

The rearrangement uses TRBV5-1 and TRBJ2-2; perhaps TRBD2 as D (6 bases). Looked up from germline, CDR1 is SGHRS and CDR2 is YFSETQ. The CDR3 has 16 residues. V lost 3 bases and J 4 bases, leaving 16 bases between the germline ends. CDR3 bases: TGCGCCAGCAGCTCCCCCGCTGGGGGACTCACCGGGGAGCTGTTTTTT. It codes for CASSSPAGGLTGELFF.

The rearrangement joins TRBV27 to TRBJ2-4; 7 positions agree with TRBD2. This CDR3 region has 14 residues. The germline CDR1 and CDR2 sequences are MNHEY and SMNVEV (reference sequence). Germline trimming cut 3 bases from V and 1 base from J; bases unmatched to any gene: 0. The CDR3 reads CASSLGGAKNIQYF. In nucleotides, the CDR3 is TGTGCCAGCAGTTTGGGAGGGGCCAAAAACATTCAGTACTTC.

This rearrangement joins TRBV27 to TRBJ2-7; 7 nucleotides line up with TRBD2. CDR1 MNHEY and CDR2 SMNVEV come from the germline V gene (reference sequence). The CDR3 runs to 17 residues. With 1 base clipped from V and 6 bases from J, the junction kept 15 bases outside the gene matches. The CDR3 region is CASSLFPRGDYVPEQYF. In DNA form, the CDR3 reads TGTGCCAGCAGTTTATTCCCCCGGGGGGACTACGTCCCCGAGCAGTACTTC.

The chain is built from TRBV5-1 and TRBJ2-2, with D perhaps matching TRBD2 (6 bases). CDR3 length equals 17 residues. The germline V gene has CDR1 SGHRS and CDR2 YFSETQ. Trimming removed 1 base from V and 3 bases from J, with 16 bases in between. CDR3 protein: CASSLTPGLDHTGELFF. For the CDR3, the DNA is TGCGCCAGCAGCTTGACACCGGGACTGGATCACACCGGGGAGCTGTTTTTT.

This clone has only one observation. The V call is TRBV6-5, the J call TRBJ2-5, with 7 nucleotides matching TRBD1. V lost 6 bases to trimming and J lost 2 bases; unmatched junction nucleotides: 6. CDR3 length equals 14 residues. Germline V CDR1 and CDR2: MNHEY, SVGAGI. The CDR3 sequence is CASSRDRRQETQYF. Here the CDR3 DNA reads TGTGCCAGCAGCCGGGACAGACGTCAAGAGACCCAGTACTTC.

This chain joins TRBV28 and TRBJ2-1; maybe TRBD1 (6 bases). There are 13 residues in the CDR3. V was trimmed by 6 bases and J by 5 bases, leaving 11 bases between them. Germline assignment: CDR1 MDHEN and CDR2 SYDVKM. This chain's CDR3 is CASRVHRDNEQFF. The CDR3 nucleotides read TGTGCCAGCAGGGTCCACAGGGACAATGAGCAGTTCTTC.

This rearrangement joins TRBV5-8 to TRBJ1-2; D is possibly TRBD1 (5 bases). Germline CDR1 is SGHTS and CDR2 is YDEGEE. The ends were cut back, 4 bases at V and 5 bases at J, with 9 bases in the middle. The CDR3 spans 12 residues. The CDR3 protein is CASSPDTYGYTF. The CDR3 DNA sequence: TGTGCCAGCAGCCCGGACACATATGGCTACACCTTC.

The V call is TRBV5-1, the J call TRBJ2-1; TRBD2 is a possible D gene (6 bases). CDR3 length: 15 residues. Germline assignment: CDR1 SGHRS and CDR2 YFSETQ. Trimming left V 5 bases short and J 9 bases short, with 21 bases between. The CDR3: CASRTGTGELFEQFF. CDR3 coding DNA: TGCGCCAGCAGAACCGGGACGGGAGAACTCTTTGAGCAGTTCTTC.

The rearrangement uses TRBV11-2 and TRBJ1-1; D call uncertain. Germline CDR1 reads SGHAT; CDR2 reads FQNNGV. The CDR3 runs to 15 residues. The V gene lost 2 bases and the J gene lost 2 bases, with 12 bases spanning the gap. CDR3 nucleotides: TGTGCCAGCAGCTTAAACCCGGGAGGTAACACTGAAGCTTTCTTT. This translates into CASSLNPGGNTEAFF.

The V call is TRBV19, the J call TRBJ2-2; 11 nucleotides match TRBD1. CDR3 length: 16 residues. Germline V gene data show CDR1 as LNHDA and CDR2 as SQIVND (reference sequence). Trimming at V came to 6 bases and at J to 6 bases, leaving 9 bases not matched to a gene. DNA for the CDR3: TGTGCCAGTAGCCCCCGGACAGGGGGCGCCCCCGGGGAGCTGTTTTTT. Translating gives CASSPRTGGAPGELFF.

The chain combines TRBV10-3 with TRBJ2-7; 7 bases fit TRBD1. The J segment lost 4 bases and the V segment lost 2 bases, leaving 8 bases of the junction unmatched. This CDR3 has 15 residues. Germline values: CDR1 ENHRY, CDR2 SYGVKD. The CDR3 loop reads CAISEPGTVLYEQYF. The DNA for the CDR3 is TGTGCCATCAGTGAGCCCGGGACAGTGCTTTACGAGCAGTACTTC.

V usage is TRBV5-1 and J usage is TRBJ2-2; TRBD2 agrees at 9 bases. Per the germline V gene, CDR1 is SGHRS and CDR2 is YFSETQ. V gave up 6 bases and J gave up 5 bases; unmatched junction bases: 5. CDR3 length: 14 residues. The CDR3 coding sequence is TGCGCCAGCAAGAGGGCGGGAGGGACCGGGGAGCTGTTTTTT. Its translation is CASKRAGGTGELFF.

The chain couples TRBV11-2 to TRBJ2-7; 7 bases line up with TRBD1. This CDR3 comprises 14 residues. The V segment lost 5 bases and the J segment 3 bases; nucleotides outside the gene matches: 7. CDR1 and CDR2 (germline): SGHAT, FQNNGV. The CDR3 coding sequence is TGTGCCAGCAGCCAAACCGGGACAGTCTACGAGCAGTACTTC. This sequence encodes CASSQTGTVYEQYF.

The V gene is TRBV5-1, the J gene TRBJ1-1; 8 bases are a match to TRBD1. CDR1 is SGHRS and CDR2 is YFSETQ in the germline V gene. There are 15 residues in the CDR3. Unmatched junction bases numbered 8, after V lost 4 bases and J lost 3 bases. CDR3 sequence reads: CASSVNQGAYTEAFF. The CDR3 DNA sequence: TGCGCCAGCAGCGTAAATCAGGGGGCGTACACTGAAGCTTTCTTT.

This clone was recorded a few times. The rearrangement joins TRBV5-1 to TRBJ1-5, with unresolved D. From germline, CDR1 is SGHRS and CDR2 YFSETQ. With 6 bases removed from V and 2 bases from J, the gap between germline ends came to 12 bases. This CDR3 contains 14 residues. CDR3 nucleotides: TGCGCCAGCAAGGAGTCTGAGGGCAATCAGCCCCAGCATTTT. This codes for CASKESEGNQPQHF.